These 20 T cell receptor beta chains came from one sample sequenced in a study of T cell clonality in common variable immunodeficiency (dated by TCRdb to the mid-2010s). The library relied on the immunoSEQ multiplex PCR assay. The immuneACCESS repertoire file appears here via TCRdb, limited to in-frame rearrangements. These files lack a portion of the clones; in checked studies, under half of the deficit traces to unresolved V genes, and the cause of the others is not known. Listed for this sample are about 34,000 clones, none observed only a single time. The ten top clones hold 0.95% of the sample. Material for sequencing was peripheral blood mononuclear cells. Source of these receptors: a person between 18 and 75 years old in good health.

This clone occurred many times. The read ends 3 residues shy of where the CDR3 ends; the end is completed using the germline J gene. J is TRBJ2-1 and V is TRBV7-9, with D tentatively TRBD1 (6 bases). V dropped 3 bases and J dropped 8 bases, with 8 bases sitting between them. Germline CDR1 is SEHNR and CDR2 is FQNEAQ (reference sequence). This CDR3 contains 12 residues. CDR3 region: CASSLGAYEQFF. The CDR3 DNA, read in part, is TGTGCCAGCAGCTTGGGGGCCTATGAG.

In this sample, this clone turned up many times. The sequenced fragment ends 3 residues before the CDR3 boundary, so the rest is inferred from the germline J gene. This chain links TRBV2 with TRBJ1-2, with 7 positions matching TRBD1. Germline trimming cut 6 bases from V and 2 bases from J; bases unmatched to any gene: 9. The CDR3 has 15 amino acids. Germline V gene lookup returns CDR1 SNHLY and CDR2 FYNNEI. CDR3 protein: CASRAGGRENYGYTF. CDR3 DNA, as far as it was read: TGTGCCAGCAGGGCAGGGGGACGGGAAAACTATGGC.

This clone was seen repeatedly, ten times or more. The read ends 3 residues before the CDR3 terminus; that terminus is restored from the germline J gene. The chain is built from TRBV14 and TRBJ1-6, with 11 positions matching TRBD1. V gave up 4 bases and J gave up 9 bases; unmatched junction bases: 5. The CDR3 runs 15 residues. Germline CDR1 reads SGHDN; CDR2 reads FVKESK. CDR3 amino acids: CASSPGTGGSSPLHF. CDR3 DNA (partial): TGTGCCAGCAGCCCCGGGACAGGGGGTAGTTCACCC.

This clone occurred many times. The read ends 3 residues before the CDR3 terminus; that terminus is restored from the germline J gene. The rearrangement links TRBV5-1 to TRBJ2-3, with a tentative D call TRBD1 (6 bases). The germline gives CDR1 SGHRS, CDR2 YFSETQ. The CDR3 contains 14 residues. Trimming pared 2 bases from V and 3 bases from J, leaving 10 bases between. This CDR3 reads CASSLQGGTDTQYF. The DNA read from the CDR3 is TGCGCCAGCAGCTTACAGGGTGGGACAGATACG.

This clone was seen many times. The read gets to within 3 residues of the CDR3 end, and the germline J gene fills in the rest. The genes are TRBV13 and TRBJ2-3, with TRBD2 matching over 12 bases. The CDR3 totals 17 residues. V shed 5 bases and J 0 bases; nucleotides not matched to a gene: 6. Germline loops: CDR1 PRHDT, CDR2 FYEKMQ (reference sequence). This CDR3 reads CASSLRLAGASTDTQYF. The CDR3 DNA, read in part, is TGTGCCAGCAGCCTCAGACTAGCGGGAGCCAGCACAGATACG.

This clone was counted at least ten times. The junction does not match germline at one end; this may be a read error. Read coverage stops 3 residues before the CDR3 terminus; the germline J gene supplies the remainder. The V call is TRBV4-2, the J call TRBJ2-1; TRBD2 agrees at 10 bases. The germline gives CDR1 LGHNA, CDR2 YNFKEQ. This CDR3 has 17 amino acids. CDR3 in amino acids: CASSQDGASGRWDEQFF. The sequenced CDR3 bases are TGCGCCAGCAGCCAAGATGGGGCTAGCGGGAGATGGGATGAG.

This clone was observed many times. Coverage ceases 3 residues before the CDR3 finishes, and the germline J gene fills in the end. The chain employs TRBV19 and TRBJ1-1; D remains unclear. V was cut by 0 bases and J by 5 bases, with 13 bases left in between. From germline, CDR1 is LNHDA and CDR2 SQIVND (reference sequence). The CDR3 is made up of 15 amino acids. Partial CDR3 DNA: TGTGCCAGTAGTATAGATCGGGTCAAGCGGACTGAA. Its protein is CASSIDRVKRTE. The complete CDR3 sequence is CASSIDRVKRTEAFF.

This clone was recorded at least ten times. The CDR3 sequence is CASSEYGYGGTEAFF. CDR3 DNA, as far as it was read: TGTGCCAGCAGTGAATACGGGTATGGAGGCACTGAA. V and J are TRBV2 and TRBJ1-1; D remains unclear. The missing CDR3 end, 3 residues past where the read stops, is filled in from the germline J gene. The ends were cut back, 2 bases at V and 4 bases at J, with 14 bases in the middle. The germline CDR1 and CDR2 sequences are SNHLY and FYNNEI. The CDR3 covers 15 residues.

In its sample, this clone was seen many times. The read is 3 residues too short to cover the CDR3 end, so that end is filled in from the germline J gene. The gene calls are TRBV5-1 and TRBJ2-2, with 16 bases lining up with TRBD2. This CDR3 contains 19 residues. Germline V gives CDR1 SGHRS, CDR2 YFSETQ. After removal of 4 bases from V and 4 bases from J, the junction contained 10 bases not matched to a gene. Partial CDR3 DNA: TGCGCCAGCAGCCTGGGGACTAGCGGGAGGGCACCGAGCACCGGGGAG. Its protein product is CASSLGTSGRAPSTGE. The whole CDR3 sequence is CASSLGTSGRAPSTGELFF.

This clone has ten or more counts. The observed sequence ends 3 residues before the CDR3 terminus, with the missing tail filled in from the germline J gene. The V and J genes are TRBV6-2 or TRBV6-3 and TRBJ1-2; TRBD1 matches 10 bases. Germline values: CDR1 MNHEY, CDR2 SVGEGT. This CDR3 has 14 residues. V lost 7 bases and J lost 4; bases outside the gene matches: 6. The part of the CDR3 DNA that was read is TGTGCCAGCATGACAGGGGGCGATCGCTATGGC. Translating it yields CASMTGGDRYG. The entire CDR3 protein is CASMTGGDRYGYTF.

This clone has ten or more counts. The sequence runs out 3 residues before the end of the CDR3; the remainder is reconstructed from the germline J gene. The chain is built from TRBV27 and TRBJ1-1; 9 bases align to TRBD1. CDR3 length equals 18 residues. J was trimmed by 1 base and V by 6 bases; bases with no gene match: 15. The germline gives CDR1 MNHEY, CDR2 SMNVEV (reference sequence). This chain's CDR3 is CASRLRPGQGLGNTEAFF. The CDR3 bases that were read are TGTGCCAGCAGGTTACGGCCGGGACAGGGCCTAGGGAACACTGAA.

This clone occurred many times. CDR3 residues: CSAGISGPRDEQYF. Partial CDR3 DNA: TGCAGTGCTGGGATTAGCGGTCCGAGGGACGAG. This sequence joins TRBV20-1 and TRBJ2-7; possibly TRBD2 for D (6 bases). The read falls 3 residues short of the CDR3 end, and the missing part is taken from the germline J gene. The length of the CDR3 is 14 residues. V gave up 5 bases and J gave up 5 bases, with 19 bases separating them. Germline V gives CDR1 DFQATT, CDR2 SNEGSKA (reference sequence).

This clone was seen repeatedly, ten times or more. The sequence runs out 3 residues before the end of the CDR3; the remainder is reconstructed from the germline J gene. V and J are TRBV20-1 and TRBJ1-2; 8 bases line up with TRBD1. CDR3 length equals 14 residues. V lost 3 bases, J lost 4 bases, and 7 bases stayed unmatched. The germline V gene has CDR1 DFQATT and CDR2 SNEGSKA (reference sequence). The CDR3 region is CSASPGGKSYGYTF. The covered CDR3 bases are TGCAGTGCTAGCCCAGGGGGCAAATCCTATGGC.

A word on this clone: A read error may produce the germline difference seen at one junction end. CDR3 region: CASSLGAGQETQYF. CDR3 DNA (partial): TGTGCTAGCAGCTTAGGGGCAGGCCAAGAGACC. The chain has TRBV7-7 and TRBJ2-5; perhaps TRBD1 as D (5 bases). From the germline J gene comes the end of the CDR3, since the read stops 3 residues before it. The CDR3 is made up of 14 amino acids. Germline V gene data show CDR1 as SSHAT and CDR2 as FNYEAQ (reference sequence).

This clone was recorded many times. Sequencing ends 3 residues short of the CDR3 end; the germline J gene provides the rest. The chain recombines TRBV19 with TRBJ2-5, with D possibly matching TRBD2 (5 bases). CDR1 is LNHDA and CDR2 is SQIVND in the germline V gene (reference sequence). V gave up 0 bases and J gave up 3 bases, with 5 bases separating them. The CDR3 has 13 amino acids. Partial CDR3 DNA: TGTGCCAGTAGTATAGACGGGGAAGAGACC. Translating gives CASSIDGEET. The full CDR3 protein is CASSIDGEETQYF. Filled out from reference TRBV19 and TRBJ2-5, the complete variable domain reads DGGITQSPKYLFRKEGQNVTLSCEQNLNHDAMYWYRQDPGQGLRLIYYSQIVNDFQKGDIAEGYSVSREKKESFPLTVTSAQKNPTAFYLCASSIDGEETQYFGPGTRLLVL.

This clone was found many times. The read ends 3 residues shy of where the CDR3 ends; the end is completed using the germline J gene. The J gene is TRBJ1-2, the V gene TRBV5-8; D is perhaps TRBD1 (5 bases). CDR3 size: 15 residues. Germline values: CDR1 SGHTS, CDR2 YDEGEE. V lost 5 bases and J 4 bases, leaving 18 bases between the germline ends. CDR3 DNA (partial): TGTGCCAGCAGTACAGGAGGAGGGCGCGGCTATGGC. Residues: CASSTGGGRGYG. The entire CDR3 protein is CASSTGGGRGYGYTF. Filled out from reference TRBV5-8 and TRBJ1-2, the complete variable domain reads EAGVTQSPTHLIKTRGQQATLRCSPISGHTSVYWYQQALGLGLQFLLWYDEGEERNRGNFPPRFSGRQFPNYSSELNVNALELEDSALYLCASSTGGGRGYGYTFGSGTRLTVV.

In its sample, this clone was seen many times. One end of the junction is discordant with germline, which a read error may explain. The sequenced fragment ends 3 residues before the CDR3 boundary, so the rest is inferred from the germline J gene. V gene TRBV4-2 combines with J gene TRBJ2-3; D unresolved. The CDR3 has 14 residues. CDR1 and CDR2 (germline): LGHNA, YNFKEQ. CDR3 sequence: CASSQVLFLDTQYF. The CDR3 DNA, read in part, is TGCGCCAGCAGCCAAGTCTTGTTCCTAGATACG.

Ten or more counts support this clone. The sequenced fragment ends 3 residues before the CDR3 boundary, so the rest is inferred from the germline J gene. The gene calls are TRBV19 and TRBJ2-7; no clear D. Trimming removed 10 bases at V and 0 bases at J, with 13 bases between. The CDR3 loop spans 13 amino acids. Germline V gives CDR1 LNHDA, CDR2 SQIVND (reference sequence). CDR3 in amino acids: CANSPLGSYEQYF. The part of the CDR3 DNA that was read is TGTGCCAACTCCCCTCTAGGCTCCTACGAG.

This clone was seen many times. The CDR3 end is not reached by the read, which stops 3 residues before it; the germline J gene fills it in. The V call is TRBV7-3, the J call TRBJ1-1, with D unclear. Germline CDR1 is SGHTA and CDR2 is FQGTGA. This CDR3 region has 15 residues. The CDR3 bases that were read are TGTGCCAGCAGCTTAAAGGGCGGGCCCAGTGAGGAA. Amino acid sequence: CASSLKGGPSEE. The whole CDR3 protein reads CASSLKGGPSEEAFF.

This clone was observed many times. CDR3 region: CAWGRRQGSSTGELFF. Partial CDR3 DNA: TGTGCCTGGGGTAGGAGGCAGGGGAGTAGTACCGGGGAG. The genes are TRBV30 and TRBJ2-2; D is possibly TRBD1 (6 bases). The CDR3 goes on 3 residues after the read ends, and that part is filled in from the germline J gene. Trimming removed 5 bases at V and 5 bases at J, with 21 bases between. The CDR3 spans 16 residues. CDR1 and CDR2 from the germline V gene are GTSNPN and SVGIG (reference sequence).